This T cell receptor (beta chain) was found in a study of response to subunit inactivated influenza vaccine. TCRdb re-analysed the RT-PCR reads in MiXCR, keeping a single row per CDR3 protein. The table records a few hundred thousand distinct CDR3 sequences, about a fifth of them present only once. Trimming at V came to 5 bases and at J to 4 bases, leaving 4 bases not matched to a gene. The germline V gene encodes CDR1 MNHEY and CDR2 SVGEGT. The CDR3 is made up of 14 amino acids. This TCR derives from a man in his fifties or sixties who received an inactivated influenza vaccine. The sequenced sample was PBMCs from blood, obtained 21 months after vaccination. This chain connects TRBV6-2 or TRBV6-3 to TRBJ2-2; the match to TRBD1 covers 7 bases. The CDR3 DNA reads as TGTGCCAGCAGTCGACAGGGAATCACCGGGGAGCTGTTTTTT. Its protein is CASSRQGITGELFF.